A single T cell receptor (beta chain) is shown here with its context. One entry per CDR3 protein, called by TCRdb with MiXCR from the 5' RACE reads. The repertoire includes around 63,000 distinct CDR3 sequences, less than 12% of them detected once, and roughly a sixth sits in the top ten. The entry originates in a study of early T cells in non-severe SARS-CoV-2 infection. The CDR3 totals 13 residues. The germline V and J ends were trimmed by 5 bases and 4 bases, with 11 bases remaining between them. The sequenced sample was whole blood, obtained at baseline. V gene TRBV12-3 or TRBV12-4 combines with J gene TRBJ1-1; D gene unclear. The TCR comes from an adult who was a healthcare worker with PCR-confirmed SARS-CoV-2 infection or an uninfected control (not recorded which). CDR3 residues: CASSPRLSTEAFF. In nucleotides, the CDR3 is TGTGCCAGCAGTCCCCGTTTGAGCACTGAAGCTTTCTTT.